This T cell receptor (beta chain) was obtained from a study of T cells after somatic rescue of genetic block. TCRdb's table, derived via immunoSEQ multiplex PCR, lists solely in-frame clones and lacks some. In the table there are tens of thousands of clones, 75% to 90% of which are singletons. CDR1 and CDR2 from the germline V gene are MDHEN and SYDVKM. The CDR3 length is 16 residues. J was trimmed by 2 bases and V by 5 bases; bases with no gene match: 11. This clonotype originated in a woman younger than 35. Sequenced: peripheral blood mononuclear cells (PBMCs). The rearrangement links TRBV28 to TRBJ2-5; TRBD2 agrees at 7 bases. The CDR3 reads CASSPGTSARQETQYF. Written as DNA, the CDR3 is TGTGCCAGCAGTCCCGGAACTAGCGCCCGGCAAGAGACCCAGTACTTC.